The clone carrying this T cell receptor beta chain was counted at least ten times. Its antigen remains unidentified. This record comes from a study of T cells in Graves' hyperthyroidism and ophthalmopathy. Researchers amplified the TCR beta CDR3 regions from RNA transcripts. The HTBI primer set served for first-round RT-PCR of the TCR CDR3. TCRdb ran MiXCR on the multiplex PCR reads and lists one entry per CDR3 protein. Of roughly 510,000 distinct CDR3 sequences in the sample, over 35% are singletons; the top ten hold 44%. Study-level points and caveats: In the analysis, a 13 V-J model separated ophthalmopathy from stable hyperthyroidism. Ophthalmopathy prediction by the model preceded onset by a median roughly 6 months.

V was pared by 4 bases and J by 2 bases, with 5 bases of the junction left unmatched. Germline-derived CDR1 and CDR2 are SGHTS and YDEGEE. The CDR3 has 15 amino acids. The study based diagnoses on clinical symptoms, serum thyroxine and TRAb, thyroid ultrasound and orbital computed tomography. Sequenced sample: peripheral blood or thyroid tissue (not recorded which). This receptor was obtained from an adult woman with Graves' disease, either hyperthyroidism or ophthalmopathy (not recorded which). The chain uses TRBV5-8 and TRBJ1-1; 10 bases line up with TRBD1. The CDR3 region has the DNA TGTGCCAGCAGCGCCCGACAGGGGGCAAACACTGAAGCTTTCTTT. Its protein product is CASSARQGANTEAFF.